These 29 T cell receptor beta chains share one sample of origin, sequenced in a study of blood T cell repertoires in COVID-19. TCRdb keeps only in-frame clones here, not all; method: immunoSEQ multiplex PCR. This table holds a few hundred thousand clones, 70% to 90% found once. Sequencing used peripheral blood. The receptors stem from a woman aged 25-40 years who had recovered from COVID-19.

The rearrangement links TRBV21-1 to TRBJ1-1; the D call in the table, TRBD1, was not verified against the DNA. TRBV21-1 is deemed a pseudogene. The CDR3 consists of 15 residues. CDR3 residues: CASWSLSEGDTEAFF. The CDR3 DNA is TGTGCCAGCTGGTCGTTAAGTGAGGGGGACACTGAAGCTTTCTTT.

The chain uses TRBV21-1 and TRBJ1-1; the table's D call TRBD1 went unverified against the DNA. TRBV21-1 is deemed a pseudogene. The CDR3 runs 16 residues. Here the CDR3 reads CASSKIMGQGGGEAFF. DNA of the CDR3: TGTGCCAGCAGCAAAATTATGGGACAGGGGGGTGGCGAAGCTTTCTTT.

The sample holds a few counts of this clone. This chain links TRBV27 with TRBJ1-5; D gene ambiguous. Germline loops: CDR1 MNHEY, CDR2 SMNVEV (reference sequence). This CDR3 comprises 14 residues. Trimming shortened V by 6 bases and J by 3 bases, and 12 bases separated the two germline ends. CDR3 sequence (DNA): TGTGCCAGCAGGAATCAGTATAACAATCAGCCCCAGCATTTT. Its protein product is CASRNQYNNQPQHF.

The J gene is TRBJ2-3, the V gene TRBV18; 11 bases agree with TRBD2. Germline loops: CDR1 KGHSH, CDR2 LQKENI. V shed 5 bases and J 2 bases; nucleotides not matched to a gene: 6. The CDR3 contains 16 residues. CDR3: CASSSSGLADTDTQYF. DNA of the CDR3: TGTGCCAGCTCATCCTCGGGACTAGCGGACACAGATACGCAGTATTTT.

This clone was recorded only once. The chain employs TRBV6-5 and TRBJ2-1; TRBD1 matches at 8 bases. The germline gives CDR1 MNHEY, CDR2 SVGAGI. CDR3 length: 14 amino acids. V shed 6 bases and J 3 bases; nucleotides not matched to a gene: 4. CDR3 in amino acids: CASRNRGNYNEQFF. Here the CDR3 DNA reads TGTGCCAGCAGAAACAGGGGGAACTACAATGAGCAGTTCTTC.

The J gene is TRBJ2-3, the V gene TRBV5-1, with 8 nucleotides matching TRBD2. The length of the CDR3 is 17 residues. Germline-derived CDR1 and CDR2 are SGHRS and YFSETQ. The ends lost 3 bases at V and 2 bases at J; junction bases unmatched: 11. The chain's CDR3 is CASSSQGSGALTDTQYF. CDR3 DNA sequence: TGCGCCAGCAGCTCCCAGGGTAGCGGGGCCCTCACAGATACGCAGTATTTT.

Written as DNA, the CDR3 is TGCAGTGCTAGGGCCGAGACCCAGTACTTC. Translation: CSARAETQYF. The genes are TRBV20-1 and TRBJ2-5, with D unresolved. Germline V gives CDR1 DFQATT, CDR2 SNEGSKA (reference sequence). Trimming cost V 3 bases and J 5 bases, with 4 bases left between them. The CDR3 covers 10 residues.

This sequence joins TRBV18 and TRBJ2-7; D uncertain. The V end lost 4 bases, the J end lost 8 bases, and 21 bases lay between the germline ends. From germline, CDR1 is KGHSH and CDR2 LQKENI. This CDR3 is built from 15 residues. CDR3 DNA: TGTGCCAGCTCACTTGGTCGGGTGTCGGATGTCAAGCAGTACTTC. This encodes CASSLGRVSDVKQYF.

CDR3 region: CASSLDPVQETQYF. DNA of the CDR3: TGCGCCAGCAGCTTGGACCCAGTCCAAGAGACCCAGTACTTC. The V and J genes are TRBV5-1 and TRBJ2-5; D ambiguous. V was pared by 0 bases and J by 1 base, with 7 bases between. This CDR3 has 14 amino acids. Germline V lookup: CDR1 SGHRS, CDR2 YFSETQ. Full variable domain (remainder filled in from reference TRBV5-1 and TRBJ2-5): KAGVTQTPRYLIKTRGQQVTLSCSPISGHRSVSWYQQTPGQGLQFLFEYFSETQRNKGNFPGRFSGRQFSNSRSEMNVSTLELGDSALYLCASSLDPVQETQYFGPGTRLLVL.

The genes are TRBV6-4 and TRBJ2-5, with D possibly matching TRBD2 (5 bases). The germline gives CDR1 MRHNA, CDR2 SNTAGT. CDR3 length: 14 residues. Between the trimmed V and J ends, which lost 3 bases and 5 bases, there was a span of 13 bases. The CDR3 DNA follows: TGTGCCAGCAGTGAATGCAAGCGGAGGGAGACCCAGTACTTC. This translates into CASSECKRRETQYF.

The rearrangement joins TRBV29-1 to TRBJ1-5; 9 positions agree with TRBD1. CDR1 is SQVTM and CDR2 is ANQGSEA in the germline V gene. CDR3 length: 13 residues. V shed 6 bases, J shed 7 bases, and the junction held 7 bases outside the gene matches. The CDR3 DNA reads as TGCAGCGTGGGGACAGGGTTTGAGCAGCCCCAGCATTTT. Translation gives CSVGTGFEQPQHF.

The chain joins TRBV28 to TRBJ2-1; 7 nucleotides agree with TRBD2. The V and J ends lost 4 bases and 5 bases, in that order; junction bases with no gene match: 5. Per germline, CDR1 MDHEN and CDR2 SYDVKM. The CDR3 sequence is 14 residues long. CDR3 DNA sequence: TGTGCCAGCAGTTCAACCGGGACTAACAATGAGCAGTTCTTC. It codes for CASSSTGTNNEQFF.

The J gene is TRBJ2-1, the V gene TRBV24-1; 7 bases line up with TRBD1. The germline V gene encodes CDR1 KGHDR and CDR2 SFDVKD. This CDR3 has 16 amino acids. The V gene end was trimmed by 2 bases and the J gene end by 8 bases; junction bases not matched to a gene: 11. This chain's CDR3 is CATSDSGTAMLDEQFF. The CDR3 nucleotides are TGTGCCACCAGTGATTCCGGGACAGCGATGTTAGATGAGCAGTTCTTC.

The chain is built from TRBV10-3 and TRBJ1-1; 11 nucleotides line up with TRBD1. The CDR3 extends over 16 amino acids. The germline CDR1 and CDR2 sequences are ENHRY and SYGVKD. Losses at the gene ends were 11 bases for V and 0 bases for J; bases not matched to a gene: 11. This CDR3 is CAARDRGVPMNTEAFF. The CDR3 region has the DNA TGTGCCGCCCGGGACAGGGGGGTCCCCATGAACACTGAAGCTTTCTTT.

The chain employs TRBV6-2 or TRBV6-3 and TRBJ2-7, with 8 bases that match TRBD1. This CDR3 is built from 18 residues. Trimming removed 6 bases from V and 2 bases from J; junction bases left unmatched: 18. CDR1 and CDR2 from the germline V gene are MNHEY and SVGEGT. CDR3 residues: CASSNNRIPGQGPYEQYF. The CDR3 DNA reads as TGTGCCAGCAGCAACAACCGGATACCCGGACAGGGTCCCTACGAGCAGTACTTC.

Details on this clone: Within the sample, other DNA sequences also encode this same CDR3. The rearrangement links TRBV2 to TRBJ1-4, with 9 bases fitting TRBD1. This CDR3 is 14 amino acids long. V was pared by 6 bases and J by 2 bases, with 1 base of the junction left unmatched. CDR1 is SNHLY, CDR2 FYNNEI, per germline. CDR3 DNA: TGTGCCAGCAGGGACAGGGGTACTAATGAAAAACTGTTTTTT. It codes for CASRDRGTNEKLFF.

The rearrangement links TRBV27 to TRBJ2-7; D gene uncertain. CDR3 length equals 14 residues. Trimming cost V 5 bases and J 0 bases, with 11 bases left between them. Looked up from germline, CDR1 is MNHEY and CDR2 is SMNVEV (reference sequence). DNA for the CDR3: TGTGCCAGCAGTAATTTACAGAACTCCTACGAGCAGTACTTC. Protein product: CASSNLQNSYEQYF.

The chain combines TRBV15 with TRBJ1-1, with unresolved D. Germline V lookup: CDR1 LNHNV, CDR2 YYDKDF (reference sequence). V lost 6 bases and J 1 base, leaving 9 bases between the germline ends. The CDR3 has 13 residues. CDR3 loop: CATRNPENTEAFF. For the CDR3, the DNA is TGTGCCACCAGGAATCCAGAGAACACTGAAGCTTTCTTT.

The chain carries TRBV30 and TRBJ2-7; D is possibly TRBD1 (5 bases). CDR1 GTSNPN and CDR2 SVGIG come from the germline V gene (reference sequence). Trimming took 2 bases from V and 6 from J, leaving 20 bases between them. The CDR3 contains 15 residues. Here the CDR3 reads CAWSSGMGRVSEQYF. In nucleotides, the CDR3 is TGTGCCTGGAGTTCAGGGATGGGCAGAGTCAGCGAGCAGTACTTC.

This sequence joins TRBV6-5 and TRBJ1-5, with D possibly TRBD1 on 6 matching bases. Germline loops: CDR1 MNHEY, CDR2 SVGAGI. With 0 bases removed from V and 6 bases from J, the gap between germline ends came to 12 bases. The length of the CDR3 is 15 residues. CDR3 region: CASSYSGTIGQPQHF. In DNA, the CDR3 is TGTGCCAGCAGTTACTCGGGGACAATAGGTCAGCCCCAGCATTTT.

V and J are TRBV29-1 and TRBJ2-1; D possibly corresponds to TRBD2 (6 bases). Germline V CDR1 and CDR2: SQVTM, ANQGSEA. Trimming took off 7 bases at V and 12 bases at J, with 19 bases between the two ends. The CDR3 extends over 12 amino acids. In nucleotides, the CDR3 is TGCAGCGCCGAGGTACTAGCTCAAGGGCAGTTCTTC. As protein: CSAEVLAQGQFF.

The chain employs TRBV7-9 and TRBJ1-3, with 7 nucleotides matching TRBD1. The CDR3 consists of 14 residues. Looked up from germline, CDR1 is SEHNR and CDR2 is FQNEAQ (reference sequence). J lost 4 bases, V lost 5 bases, and 5 bases had no gene match. The CDR3 sequence: CASSIRQGGNTIYF. In DNA, the CDR3 is TGTGCCAGCAGCATAAGACAGGGAGGAAACACCATATATTTT.

This clone showed up just a few times. This sequence joins TRBV19 and TRBJ1-5, with 11 bases aligning to TRBD1. Germline CDR1 is LNHDA and CDR2 is SQIVND (reference sequence). V lost 3 bases to trimming and J lost 7 bases; unmatched junction nucleotides: 11. CDR3 size: 17 residues. CDR3 nucleotide sequence: TGTGCCAGTAGTATTAAGGCCGGACAGGGGGCGTACCAGCCCCAGCATTTT. As protein: CASSIKAGQGAYQPQHF.

V and J are TRBV7-8 and TRBJ1-2; D perhaps matches TRBD1 (6 bases). Germline V lookup: CDR1 SGHVS, CDR2 FQNEAQ. Trimming cost V 2 bases and J 2 bases, with 15 bases left between them. The CDR3 consists of 16 residues. As DNA, the CDR3 is TGTGCCAGCAGCTTATTAGGGGGATTGGGGAACTATGGCTACACCTTC. This codes for CASSLLGGLGNYGYTF.

J is TRBJ2-7 and V is TRBV9, with D possibly TRBD2 on 5 matching bases. The V gene's germline CDR1 is SGDLS and CDR2 YYNGEE. The V end was cut by 0 bases, the J end by 1 base, with 11 bases between. The CDR3 spans 15 residues. For the CDR3, the DNA is TGTGCCAGCAGCGTAGAGGCTAGCCGATCCTACGAGCAGTACTTC. Its protein is CASSVEASRSYEQYF.

The chain joins TRBV6-5 to TRBJ1-2; a weak D match, TRBD1 (6 bases). From germline, CDR1 is MNHEY and CDR2 SVGAGI. The CDR3 totals 14 residues. Trimming removed 0 bases from V and 11 bases from J, with 16 bases in between. This CDR3 reads CASSYSSNPRGYTF. The CDR3, as DNA: TGTGCCAGCAGTTACTCGAGTAATCCCAGGGGTTACACCTTC.

This chain joins TRBV6-2 or TRBV6-3 and TRBJ1-5; 8 nucleotides agree with TRBD1. There are 15 residues in the CDR3. Trimming removed 5 bases from V and 4 bases from J; junction bases left unmatched: 7. The germline V gene encodes CDR1 MNHEY and CDR2 SVGEGT. The CDR3 reads CASSPGTGENQPQHF. Written as DNA, the CDR3 is TGTGCCAGCAGTCCCGGGACAGGTGAGAATCAGCCCCAGCATTTT.

The sample holds one count of this clone. This chain joins TRBV29-1 and TRBJ1-2, with D perhaps matching TRBD1 (6 bases). The CDR3 consists of 12 residues. The ends were cut back, 7 bases at V and 8 bases at J, with 17 bases in the middle. The V gene's germline CDR1 is SQVTM and CDR2 ANQGSEA. The CDR3 protein is CSAHGTFGGYTF. In DNA, the CDR3 is TGCAGCGCCCACGGGACATTCGGGGGCTACACCTTC.

The chain joins TRBV2 to TRBJ2-7, with TRBD1 matching 12 bases. With V trimmed by 8 bases and J by 5 bases, 13 bases remained unmatched. The CDR3 is 16 amino acids. The germline CDR1 and CDR2 sequences are SNHLY and FYNNEI. The CDR3 coding sequence is TGTGCCAGCCAAAAAAGAGGGGGGACAGGGGGCGACGAGCAGTACTTC. This sequence encodes CASQKRGGTGGDEQYF. The full variable domain, in which reference TRBV2 and TRBJ2-7 provide the parts outside the CDR3, is EPEVTQTPSHQVTQMGQEVILRCVPISNHLYFYWYRQILGQKVEFLVSFYNNEISEKSEIFDDQFSVERPDGSNFTLKIRSTKLEDSAMYFCASQKRGGTGGDEQYFGPGTRLTVT.